The source of this TCR beta chain is a study of blood T cell repertoires in COVID-19. Looking at the study overall: Acute and convalescent COVID-19 specimens originated in the United States, Italy and Spain. T cells, B-cell-depleted T cells, or PBMCs provided the cDNA or gDNA that served as material.

CDR3 length equals 16 residues. V lost 1 base, J lost 6 bases, and 16 bases lay in between. Per the germline V gene, CDR1 is SGHTA and CDR2 is FQGNSA. This clone was counted a few times. Original processing notes: Reference gene primers were amplified, and this amplification served to estimate nucleated cell counts. Assay used: immunoSEQ multiplex PCR; TCRdb lists only in-frame clones, some missing. That table furnishes V, J and clone size, whereas the DNA furnished D and trimming. The repertoire consists of 180,000 or so clones, with approximately 80% occurring once and the leading ten covering around an eighth.

The source of this sequence is a man aged 45-65 years who had recovered from COVID-19. Specimen: peripheral blood. The chain has TRBV7-2 and TRBJ2-1; D might be TRBD2 (6 bases). The CDR3 is CASSLGPGVDRNEQFF. CDR3 in DNA: TGTGCCAGCAGCTTAGGTCCGGGAGTAGATCGCAATGAGCAGTTCTTC.